Below, one TCR beta chain is given with its context. Its antigen is unknown. A junction end diverges from the germline sequence, so it may reflect a read error. The immunoSEQ Assay was used to sequence TCR beta CDR3 regions from DNA. As for the authors' bioinformatics: T cell density was computed as TCR beta template counts normalized to usable DNA estimated by amplifying housekeeping genes. The preseqR package was used to estimate richness by extrapolating to 400,000 templates for PBMC samples and to 120,000 templates for tissue samples. Clonality was defined by subtracting Pielou's evenness from one. To identify tissue-enriched TCRs, differential abundance testing was run on productive amino-acid clonotypes with a minimum total count of 5 and an alpha of 0.1. The Jaccard Index and the Morisita Overlap Index were used to measure how much the repertoires overlapped between compartments. GLIPH clustered TCR beta CDR3s with public tetramer-defined viral CDR3s; viral motifs required at least three viral sequences plus V-gene enrichment. TCRdb holds this immuneACCESS table with in-frame rearrangements only. Some clones are missing; in checked studies, unresolved V genes explain under half, and the rest has no known cause. The V and J calls and clone size are taken from that table; D and trimming were inferred from the DNA. The sample profile shows some 50,000 clones; 85% to 90% of them were found once. The ten most abundant clones make up roughly a sixth of the sample.

The sample belongs to a study of T cells in localized non-small cell lung cancer (dated by TCRdb to between 2020 and 2021). Concerning the study at large: The study examined T cell repertoires in 236 patients with early-stage NSCLC and compared tumors with uninvolved tumor-adjacent lungs. A mean age of approximately 70 years was recorded for the NSCLC patients, of whom roughly 130 were male and about 100 were female. All 240 or so NSCLC patients in the cohort were treatment-naive and had localized lung tumors that were resected. Overall study outcomes, separate from this receptor: Longer overall survival was associated with higher T cell density in blood, whereas shorter survival was associated with higher clonality in adjacent lung. A median of 57 of the top 100 tumor clones were detected in paired uninvolved adjacent lung, and some 28 of these tumor clones were also found among the top 100 clones of the paired uninvolved adjacent lung. Uninvolved tumor-adjacent lung showed the highest T cell clonality, higher than tumor, which suggests more focused antigenic responses in the adjacent lung. Because of the exploratory design, TCR variables were selected using unadjusted p-values without false-discovery rate correction. Because multi-region tumor sequencing was not done, intratumor heterogeneity could not be ruled out.

According to the germline V gene, CDR1 reads MGHRA and CDR2 reads YSYEKL. Including cysteine and phenylalanine, the CDR3 has 15 amino acids. Kept here is only the CDR3 DNA, which spans 45 bases and is read in frame from base 1. At diagnosis, peripheral blood, uninvolved tumor-adjacent lung and tumor were collected and stored as a combination of fresh-frozen and FFPE material. For TCR repertoire profiling, blood samples were analyzed in the form of peripheral blood mononuclear cells. This receptor was obtained from a female donor with stage II lung adenocarcinoma. The sequencing here drew on PBMCs, taken before any cancer treatment. The chain is encoded by TRBV4-1 joined to TRBJ2-2; matching of 6 bases hints at TRBD2 as the D gene. For the CDR3, the sequence is CASSQGGAGFGGLFF. The DNA is as follows: TGCGCCAGCAGCCAAGGAGGGGCAGGGTTCGGGGGGCTGTTTTTT.